These 16 T cell receptor beta chains were all obtained from the same sample, sequenced in a study of vaccination effects on CD4 cells after COVID-19. Within the ViraFEST assay, antigen-specific CD4+ T cells underwent expansion with viral peptide pools prior to sequencing. CD4+ T cells were isolated after nine to ten days of culture. The vaccine recipients had no prior SARS-CoV-2 infection, with negative nucleocapsid antibodies. These receptors' antigens are unknown. Here immunoSEQ multiplex PCR was the method, and the copy in TCRdb shows in-frame clones only, minus some. The table has about 73,000 clones, about four fifths seen once. The sample was CD4+ T cells from PBMCs cultured with HCoV-NL63 spike peptides, taken before COVID-19 vaccination. These receptors were taken from a human donor who received a COVID-19 vaccine.

V usage is TRBV28 and J usage is TRBJ1-1, with D tentatively TRBD1 (5 bases). Trimming removed 3 bases at V and 7 bases at J, with 12 bases between. Germline V gene lookup returns CDR1 MDHEN and CDR2 SYDVKM. CDR3 size: 13 residues. CDR3 protein: CASSFQGADEAFF. CDR3 bases: TGTGCCAGCAGTTTTCAGGGAGCCGATGAAGCTTTCTTT. Looking up the rest from reference TRBV28 and TRBJ1-1 gives the full variable domain: DVKVTQSSRYLVKRTGEKVFLECVQDMDHENMFWYRQDPGLGLRLIYFSYDVKMKEKGDIPEGYSVSREKKERFSLILESASTNQTSMYLCASSFQGADEAFFGQGTRLTVV.

The V and J genes are TRBV4-3 and TRBJ1-1; 7 bases are shared with TRBD1. The CDR3 has 15 residues. CDR1 and CDR2 from the germline V gene are LGHNA and YSLEER. Germline trimming cut 2 bases from V and 0 bases from J; bases unmatched to any gene: 3. CDR3 sequence (DNA): TGCGCCAGCAGCCAACTACAGGGGCTGAACACTGAAGCTTTCTTT. It specifies CASSQLQGLNTEAFF.

The J gene is TRBJ2-2, the V gene TRBV7-3; no definite D call. Per germline, CDR1 SGHTA and CDR2 FQGTGA. This CDR3 has 13 residues. Trimming removed 5 bases at V and 7 bases at J, with 11 bases between. CDR3 DNA sequence: TGTGCCAGCAGCCTGCGTGGGGACGGGGAGCTGTTTTTT. Translated, it gives CASSLRGDGELFF.

CDR3 region: CASSLGENTEAFF. The CDR3 DNA sequence: TGTGCCAGCAGCTTGGGTGAGAACACTGAAGCTTTCTTT. V gene TRBV7-3 combines with J gene TRBJ1-1; the D is unclear. The CDR3 contains 13 residues. Germline assignment: CDR1 SGHTA and CDR2 FQGTGA. V lost 3 bases and J lost 1, with 6 bases in between. The entire variable domain, with the rest obtained from reference TRBV7-3 and TRBJ1-1, is as follows: GAGVSQTPSNKVTEKGKYVELRCDPISGHTALYWYRQSLGQGPEFLIYFQGTGAADDSGLPNDRFFAVRPEGSVSTLKIQRTERGDSAVYLCASSLGENTEAFFGQGTRLTVV.

J is TRBJ1-2 and V is TRBV6-5, with a possible D match to TRBD1 (5 bases). There are 14 residues in the CDR3. V lost 6 bases and J lost 2, with 13 bases in between. The germline gives CDR1 MNHEY, CDR2 SVGAGI. The CDR3 loop reads CASRTQGGNYGYTF. CDR3 coding DNA: TGTGCCAGCAGGACTCAGGGTGGGAACTATGGCTACACCTTC.

The gene calls are TRBV3-1 (or the pseudogene TRBV3-2) and TRBJ2-3; TRBD1 matches 8 bases. The germline V gene encodes CDR1 LGHDT and CDR2 YNNKEL (reference sequence). The junction had 6 bases not matched to a gene; V was cut back by 2 bases and J by 5 bases. The CDR3 extends over 15 amino acids. CDR3 coding DNA: TGTGCCAGCAGCCAACGGACAGGGTTTCAAGATACGCAGTATTTT. Amino acids: CASSQRTGFQDTQYF.

This clone has only a few counts. The rearrangement links TRBV6-5 to TRBJ1-2; tentatively, D is TRBD1 (6 bases). CDR3 length equals 16 residues. V was pared by 0 bases and J by 5 bases, with 16 bases between. Looked up from germline, CDR1 is MNHEY and CDR2 is SVGAGI. The CDR3 DNA is TGTGCCAGCAGTTACTCCGGGACACCGGTAGATTATGGCTACACCTTC. Translation gives CASSYSGTPVDYGYTF.

The V and J genes are TRBV7-2 and TRBJ1-3; possible D gene TRBD1, 5 bases. Between the trimmed V and J ends, which lost 5 bases and 0 bases, there was a span of 11 bases. This CDR3 spans 15 amino acids. The germline gives CDR1 SGHTA, CDR2 FQGNSA. CDR3 nucleotides: TGTGCCAGCAGCCTAAGGGACTCCTCTGGAAACACCATATATTTT. Residues: CASSLRDSSGNTIYF.

The J gene is TRBJ2-3, the V gene TRBV12-3 or TRBV12-4, with D uncertain. The CDR3 covers 11 residues. The ends were cut back, 1 base at V and 10 bases at J, with 6 bases in the middle. The CDR3 region has the DNA TGTGCCAGCAGTTTAGGAAATTCGCAGTATTTT. Its protein product is CASSLGNSQYF.

This chain uses TRBV28 with TRBJ2-2; 7 positions match TRBD2. CDR3 length: 15 amino acids. Germline V CDR1 and CDR2: MDHEN, SYDVKM. The trim removed 6 bases at V and 7 bases at J, leaving 11 bases unmatched. The CDR3 nucleotides are TGTGCCAGCAGGAACGGGGTACGGGGGGACGGGGAGCTGTTTTTT. Protein: CASRNGVRGDGELFF. Supplemented by reference TRBV28 and TRBJ2-2, the full variable domain reads DVKVTQSSRYLVKRTGEKVFLECVQDMDHENMFWYRQDPGLGLRLIYFSYDVKMKEKGDIPEGYSVSREKKERFSLILESASTNQTSMYLCASRNGVRGDGELFFGEGSRLTVL.

The chain joins TRBV29-1 to TRBJ2-1, with 10 bases aligning to TRBD2. The V segment lost 5 bases and the J segment 0 bases; nucleotides outside the gene matches: 7. This CDR3 comprises 16 residues. Germline CDR1 reads SQVTM; CDR2 reads ANQGSEA. The CDR3 DNA sequence: TGCAGCGTTCATCAGCGGGGGGGGAGCTCCTACAATGAGCAGTTCTTC. As protein: CSVHQRGGSSYNEQFF.

The chain employs TRBV7-2 and TRBJ2-5; TRBD2 matches at 8 bases. The CDR3 consists of 19 residues. Germline V lookup: CDR1 SGHTA, CDR2 FQGNSA. With V trimmed by 6 bases and J by 9 bases, 27 bases remained unmatched. The CDR3 is CASSLMPAGGPLSQLAQYF. The CDR3 coding sequence is TGTGCCAGCAGTCTTATGCCCGCGGGGGGCCCTCTGAGTCAGCTGGCCCAGTACTTC. Using reference TRBV7-2 and TRBJ2-5 for the parts outside the CDR3, the full variable domain is GAGVSQSPSNKVTEKGKDVELRCDPISGHTALYWYRQSLGQGLEFLIYFQGNSAPDKSGLPSDRFSAERTGGSVSTLTIQRTQQEDSAVYLCASSLMPAGGPLSQLAQYFGPGTRLLVL.

The genes are TRBV6-2 or TRBV6-3 and TRBJ2-7, with D possibly matching TRBD1 (6 bases). This CDR3 has 12 residues. V lost 5 bases and J lost 6, with 11 bases in between. Germline assignment: CDR1 MNHEY and CDR2 SVGEGT. The CDR3 here is CASSNTGFEQYV. In nucleotides, the CDR3 is TGTGCCAGCAGTAACACAGGGTTCGAGCAGTACGTC.

The chain couples TRBV5-1 to TRBJ2-5; D remains ambiguous. This CDR3 region has 13 residues. Germline loops: CDR1 SGHRS, CDR2 YFSETQ. Trimming shortened V by 1 base and J by 5 bases, and 9 bases separated the two germline ends. The CDR3 DNA reads as TGCGCCAGCAGCTTGATTGTCGGGGAGACCCAGTACTTC. Its translation is CASSLIVGETQYF.

The V call is TRBV6-5, the J call TRBJ1-3; 10 bases are shared with TRBD1. The CDR3 covers 15 residues. CDR1 and CDR2 (germline): MNHEY, SVGAGI. The V and J ends lost 6 bases and 3 bases, in that order; junction bases with no gene match: 5. The CDR3 DNA sequence: TGTGCCAGCAGGACGACAGGGGGCGGTGGAAACACCATATATTTT. Translation gives CASRTTGGGGNTIYF.

The V call is TRBV9, the J call TRBJ1-5; D call uncertain. This CDR3 comprises 13 residues. V shed 3 bases and J shed 5 bases, with 9 bases lying between them. From germline, CDR1 is SGDLS and CDR2 YYNGEE. Written as DNA, the CDR3 is TGTGCCAGCAGCGCCGAACAGTATCAGCCCCAGCATTTT. This gives the protein CASSAEQYQPQHF. Full variable domain (rest looked up from reference TRBV9 and TRBJ1-5): DSGVTQTPKHLITATGQRVTLRCSPRSGDLSVYWYQQSLDQGLQFLIQYYNGEERAKGNILERFSAQQFPDLHSELNLSSLELGDSALYFCASSAEQYQPQHFGDGTRLSIL.